Shown below are 4 T cell receptor beta chains from a single sample sequenced in a study of blood T cell repertoires in COVID-19. TCRdb keeps only in-frame clones here, not all; method: immunoSEQ multiplex PCR. The table has over 350,000 clones, about nine tenths seen once. Sequencing input: PBMCs or T cells enriched from blood (not recorded which). The receptors originated from a woman between 40 and 55 years old who had been exposed to COVID-19.

V is TRBV10-2 and J is TRBJ2-5, with a tentative D call TRBD1 (6 bases). The CDR3 covers 15 residues. Germline CDR1 WSHSY, CDR2 SAAADI. Trimming shortened V by 3 bases and J by 1 base, and 12 bases separated the two germline ends. In DNA, the CDR3 is TGCGCCAGCAGTGATACAGGGCTGCTCCAAGAGACCCAGTACTTC. Amino acids: CASSDTGLLQETQYF.

The chain is built from TRBV7-9 and TRBJ1-1, with 7 bases lining up with TRBD1. Unmatched junction bases numbered 3, after V lost 1 base and J lost 1 base. CDR1 is SEHNR, CDR2 FQNEAQ, per germline (reference sequence). The CDR3 extends over 15 amino acids. The CDR3 sequence: CASSLVGQANTEAFF. In DNA form, the CDR3 reads TGTGCCAGCAGCTTAGTAGGACAGGCGAACACTGAAGCTTTCTTT.

The V gene is TRBV30, the J gene TRBJ1-5, with a tentative D call TRBD1 (6 bases). CDR3 length equals 12 residues. V was clipped by 4 bases and J by 4 bases, with 8 bases between them. Germline values: CDR1 GTSNPN, CDR2 SVGIG (reference sequence). The CDR3, as DNA: TGTGCCTGGAATACAGGGAATCAGCCCCAGCATTTT. The encoded protein is CAWNTGNQPQHF.

V usage is TRBV4-1 and J usage is TRBJ1-2; 7 bases fit TRBD1. Germline CDR1 and CDR2: MGHRA and YSYEKL. V was clipped by 1 base and J by 4 bases; unmatched bases: 0. This CDR3 contains 13 residues. The CDR3 is CASSQGQGYGYTF. CDR3 coding DNA: TGCGCCAGCAGCCAAGGACAGGGCTATGGCTACACCTTC.